The clone carrying this TCR beta chain showed up just a few times. Attached unique molecular identifiers marked individual cDNA molecules. TCRdb re-called the 5' RACE reads through MiXCR, storing one row per CDR3 protein. The sample records 110,000 or so distinct CDR3 sequences, 9.5% to 13% being singletons. CDR1 MDHEN and CDR2 SYDVKM come from the germline V gene. The CDR3 covers 15 residues. Trimming took 3 bases from V and 8 from J, leaving 17 bases between them. The data originate from a study of early T cells in non-severe SARS-CoV-2 infection. Material for sequencing was whole blood. The gene calls are TRBV28 and TRBJ2-1, with D perhaps TRBD2 (5 bases). This TCR was recovered from an adult who was a healthcare worker with PCR-confirmed SARS-CoV-2 infection or an uninfected control (not recorded which). CDR3 DNA: TGTGCCAGCAGTTTCGCTAGCCCCTTCAAACATGAGCAGTTCTTC. Translated, it gives CASSFASPFKHEQFF.